This T cell receptor beta chain was recorded in a study of brain T cells in children with intractable seizures. The sequenced cases were selected for having the highest brain T cell transcript signatures. Patients received at least one anti-epileptic drug before surgery. The germline V gene encodes CDR1 MNHEY and CDR2 SVGEGT. This CDR3 is built from 15 residues. V was clipped by 2 bases and J by 1 base, with 9 bases between them. The protocol was immunoSEQ multiplex PCR, while the TCRdb copy is restricted to in-frame clones and leaves out a portion. The data contain about 7,800 clones, about 73% of them singletons. Study-level findings and limits: Each case's top public CDR3 resembled known HCMV, EBV or influenza A CDR3s.

A note on this clone: Antigen specificity is unknown.

The source of this sequence is a boy younger than two with tuberous sclerosis and intractable seizures. The J gene is TRBJ2-1, the V gene TRBV6-2 or TRBV6-3; D not resolved. This material consisted of resected brain tissue, taken at surgery. This chain's CDR3 is CASSYRTPSYNEQFF. CDR3 bases: TGTGCCAGCAGTTACCGGACCCCTTCCTACAATGAGCAGTTCTTC.